A selection of T cell receptor beta chains follows, all from one sample in a study of breast tumors, draining lymph nodes, adjacent tissues. Each CDR3 protein is one row after TCRdb ran MiXCR on the multiplex PCR reads. The profile shows approximately 170,000 distinct CDR3 sequences, 25% to 40% of them singletons. Material for sequencing was axillary lymph node tissue. These receptor sequences come from a female donor with breast cancer. Some clones in this sample may be carry-over from other donors' samples. Both conserved end residues are part of each CDR3. Fields, in order: J gene, D gene, V gene, clone size, CDR3 protein, CDR3 DNA. A D gene is named only where the DNA matches it firmly. Only some rows state a clone size, as once, few, many or a class for expanded clones.

TRBJ1-4 TRBD1 TRBV9 many CASSVRDRRNEKLFF TGTGCCAGCAGCGTACGGGACAGAAGAAATGAAAAACTGTTTTTT
TRBJ2-7 - TRBV24-1 - CATSEGGGSYEQYF TGTGCCACCAGCGAGGGGGGCGGCTCCTACGAGCAGTACTTC
TRBJ2-7 - TRBV18 many CASSSSEAEQYF TGTGCCAGCTCATCGAGCGAGGCCGAGCAGTACTTC
TRBJ2-1 TRBD2 TRBV20-1 - CSLAGGPVEQFF TGCAGTTTAGCGGGGGGGCCGGTTGAGCAGTTCTTC
TRBJ1-2 TRBD1 TRBV4-1 many CASSQRQGSYGYTF TGCGCCAGCAGCCAAAGACAGGGATCCTATGGCTACACCTTC
TRBJ2-7 - TRBV7-9 - CASSSTAGGPTVEQYF TGTGCCAGCAGCTCCACGGCAGGGGGGCCTACGGTTGAGCAGTACTTC
TRBJ2-5 - TRBV6-5 many CASSPGPGRTTQYF TGTGCCAGCAGCCCGGGACCCGGTAGGACGACCCAGTACTTC
TRBJ2-7 TRBD2 TRBV20-1 - CSASSHASGKAEQYF TGCAGTGCCAGCAGCCACGCTAGCGGGAAAGCCGAGCAGTACTTC
TRBJ1-3 - TRBV6-5 many CASSWDTSGNTIYF TGTGCCAGCAGTTGGGACACCTCTGGAAACACCATATATTTT
TRBJ1-6 - TRBV2 many CASSKDTKGSPLHF TGTGCCAGCAGTAAAGACACCAAGGGTTCACCCCTCCACTTT
TRBJ2-1 - TRBV12-3/TRBV12-4 many CASSFATGMGEQFF TGTGCCAGCAGTTTTGCCACAGGGATGGGTGAGCAGTTCTTC
TRBJ2-2 - TRBV27 many CASSLNTGELFF TGTGCCAGCAGTTTAAACACCGGGGAGCTGTTTTTT
TRBJ2-5 - TRBV9 - CASSVAGETQYF TGTGCCAGCAGCGTAGCGGGAGAGACCCAGTACTTC
TRBJ1-2 - TRBV6-2/TRBV6-3 - CASSPNKGAGYTF TGTGCCAGCAGCCCAAACAAGGGCGCTGGCTACACCTTC
TRBJ2-5 TRBD2 TRBV25-1 many CASSEFSRASGRRSAQYF TGTGCCAGCAGTGAGTTTAGCCGGGCTAGCGGGAGAAGGTCGGCCCAGTACTTC
TRBJ2-7 TRBD2 TRBV15 many CPTSGGFYEQYF TGTCCTACTAGCGGGGGTTTCTACGAGCAGTACTTC
TRBJ1-5 - TRBV27 - CASSSRTENQPQHF TGTGCCAGCAGTTCCCGGACAGAGAATCAGCCCCAGCATTTT
TRBJ2-7 TRBD2 TRBV20-1 many CSATRTSGADYEQYF TGCAGTGCCACCAGGACTAGCGGGGCCGACTACGAGCAGTACTTC
TRBJ1-3 - TRBV20-1 many CSARGPSGNTIYF TGCAGTGCTAGAGGCCCCTCTGGAAACACCATATATTTT
TRBJ1-5 - TRBV7-2 - CASSIDYDETQHF TGTGCCAGCAGCATAGACTATGATGAGACCCAGCATTTT
TRBJ2-5 - TRBV7-8 many CASSPKVGLGETQYF TGTGCCAGCAGCCCGAAGGTTGGGTTAGGAGAGACCCAGTACTTC
TRBJ2-5 - TRBV7-9 - CAGSLGETQYF TGTGCCGGCAGCCTAGGGGAGACCCAGTACTTC
TRBJ2-3 TRBD1 TRBV7-8 - CASSSGQGGHTQYF TGTGCCAGCAGCTCAGGACAGGGGGGGCATACGCAGTATTTT
TRBJ2-3 - TRBV6-6 many CASSPSGPTDTQYF TGTGCCAGCAGCCCGAGCGGACCCACAGATACGCAGTATTTT
TRBJ1-5 - TRBV3-1 - CASSQDEFGRSNQPQRF TGTGCCAGCAGCCAAGACGAGTTTGGCAGGAGCAATCAGCCCCAGCGTTTT
TRBJ1-4 - TRBV7-9 many CASSSGYGGSTNEKLFF TGTGCCAGCAGTTCTGGTTATGGGGGGAGTACTAATGAAAAACTGTTTTTT
TRBJ2-2 TRBD2 TRBV24-1 - CATSVGTRAGELFF TGTGCCACCAGTGTAGGGACTAGGGCCGGGGAGCTGTTTTTT
TRBJ2-5 TRBD2 TRBV18 - CASSRDGGVEAQYF TGTGCCAGCTCACGAGACGGGGGGGTGGAGGCCCAGTACTTC
TRBJ2-3 - TRBV5-8 many CASSHRDGYVGDTQYF TGTGCCAGCAGCCACAGGGATGGTTACGTAGGAGATACGCAGTATTTT
TRBJ2-5 - TRBV7-8 once CASSLGAQPAFQETQYF TGTGCCAGCAGCTTAGGGGCCCAGCCGGCTTTCCAAGAGACCCAGTACTTC
TRBJ1-1 TRBD1 TRBV11-2 - CASSTWTGMNTEAFF TGTGCCAGCAGCACCTGGACAGGGATGAACACTGAAGCTTTCTTT
TRBJ1-1 TRBD1 TRBV5-1 - CASSLGPDRETEAFF TGCGCCAGCAGCTTGGGTCCCGACAGGGAGACTGAAGCTTTCTTT
TRBJ2-7 - TRBV12-3/TRBV12-4 many CASSSDLTRAGQYF TGTGCCAGCAGTTCCGACCTGACTAGAGCGGGGCAGTACTTC
TRBJ2-6 - TRBV29-1 many CSVLRSGANVLTF TGCAGCGTGCTTCGCTCTGGGGCCAACGTCCTGACTTTC
TRBJ1-3 - TRBV5-8 many CASRGQRGHYGNTIYF TGTGCCAGCAGGGGTCAGCGGGGTCATTATGGAAACACCATATATTTT
TRBJ2-3 - TRBV7-3 many CASSLSADTQYF TGTGCCAGCAGCTTAAGTGCAGATACGCAGTATTTT
TRBJ2-3 - TRBV20-1 many CSASKGSTDTQYF TGCAGTGCTAGCAAAGGCAGCACAGATACGCAGTATTTT
TRBJ2-3 - TRBV6-2/TRBV6-3 - CASSLGAGDTQYF TGTGCCAGCAGTCTTGGGGCGGGAGATACGCAGTATTTT
TRBJ1-4 - TRBV11-2 few CASSLPQAVYNEKLFF TGTGCCAGCAGCTTACCACAGGCCGTTTACAATGAAAAACTGTTTTTT
TRBJ2-5 - TRBV5-1 - CASSSGPGKDTQYF TGCGCCAGCAGCTCTGGGCCAGGTAAAGACACCCAGTACTTC
TRBJ2-7 - TRBV12-3/TRBV12-4 many CASSNSSYEQYF TGTGCCAGCAGCAATAGCTCCTACGAGCAGTACTTC
TRBJ2-2 TRBD2 TRBV7-7 - CVSSPMPRAGGPGGELFF TGTGTTAGCAGCCCCATGCCCCGGGCGGGGGGGCCCGGCGGGGAGCTGTTTTTT
TRBJ1-5 - TRBV19 many CASMGAHQPQHF TGTGCCAGTATGGGGGCCCACCAGCCCCAGCATTTT
TRBJ2-5 - TRBV6-1 many CASKLQVQETQYF TGTGCCAGCAAGCTACAGGTCCAAGAGACCCAGTACTTC
TRBJ2-2 - TRBV28 - CASTLDGGELFF TGTGCCAGCACCCTGGACGGGGGGGAGCTGTTTTTT
TRBJ2-1 TRBD2 TRBV20-1 many CSAPRRTSGSGVYNEQFF TGCAGTGCTCCGCGGCGGACTAGCGGGAGTGGGGTTTACAATGAGCAGTTCTTC
TRBJ2-2 - TRBV4-3 once CASGQDFRGNTGELLF TGCGCCAGCGGCCAAGATTTCAGGGGCAACACCGGGGAGCTGTTGTTT
TRBJ2-7 TRBD2 TRBV5-4 many CASSLGLAGGSSYEQYF TGTGCCAGCAGCCTCGGACTAGCGGGAGGGAGCTCCTACGAGCAGTACTTC
TRBJ2-2 - TRBV30 many CAWSLGRLNTGELFF TGTGCCTGGAGCTTGGGGAGACTGAACACCGGGGAGCTGTTTTTT
TRBJ2-6 TRBD1 TRBV10-3 - CAISESVTGGSGANVLTF TGTGCCATCAGTGAGTCGGTGACAGGGGGCTCTGGGGCCAACGTCCTGACTTTC
TRBJ2-2 TRBD2 TRBV4-1 - CASMAGGGLFF TGCGCCAGCATGGCGGGAGGGGGGCTGTTCTTT
TRBJ1-3 TRBD1 TRBV11-2 - CASSLGGQYSGNTIYF TGTGCCAGCAGCTTAGGGGGACAGTACTCTGGAAACACCATATATTTT
TRBJ1-2 - TRBV5-4 few CASSSGGGLNYGYTF TGTGCCAGCAGCTCGGGGGGGGGGCTAAACTATGGCTACACCTTC
TRBJ2-7 - TRBV4-2 many CASSQAGEQYF TGTGCCAGCAGCCAAGCAGGAGAGCAGTACTTC
TRBJ2-2 - TRBV6-2/TRBV6-3 few CASSHSTGELFF TGTGCCAGCAGTCACTCGACCGGGGAGCTGTTTTTT
TRBJ2-3 - TRBV19 many CASSIPATDTQYF TGTGCCAGTAGTATTCCGGCTACAGATACGCAGTATTTT
TRBJ2-5 - TRBV7-9 - CASSPQGRDQPQYF TGTGCCAGCAGCCCACAGGGCCGGGATCAGCCCCAGTACTTC
TRBJ1-3 - TRBV30 many CAWSGAVSGNTIYF TGTGCCTGGAGTGGGGCAGTCTCTGGAAACACCATATATTTT
TRBJ2-1 - TRBV10-2 - CASSVASGPYNEQFF TGCGCCAGCAGTGTGGCGAGCGGACCTTACAATGAGCAGTTCTTC
TRBJ2-5 - TRBV6-1 many CASRGPGETQYF TGTGCCAGCAGGGGGCCGGGGGAGACCCAGTACTTC